A selection of T cell receptor beta chains follows, all from one sample in a study of blood T cell repertoires in COVID-19. Here immunoSEQ multiplex PCR was the method, and the copy in TCRdb shows in-frame clones only, minus some. The profile shows 250,000 to 350,000 clones, around 90% of them singletons. The sequenced sample was PBMCs or T cells enriched from blood (not recorded which). The origin of the receptors is a woman under 30 with acute COVID-19. Both conserved end residues are part of each CDR3. The order of the fields is J gene, D gene, V gene, clone size, CDR3 protein, CDR3 DNA. The D gene is left open where the match is weak. Size values are once, few and many counts, or a class for expanded clones, and some rows have none.

TRBJ2-7 | - | TRBV25-1 | - | CASSASSYEQYF | TGTGCCAGCAGTGCTTCGTCCTACGAGCAGTACTTC
TRBJ1-2 | - | TRBV19 | once | CASSMAGWNYGYTF | TGTGCCAGTAGTATGGCAGGGTGGAACTATGGCTACACCTTC
TRBJ1-2 | - | TRBV5-1 | - | CASSGLTGASNYGYTF | TGCGCCAGCAGCGGACTGACAGGCGCCTCTAACTATGGCTACACCTTC
TRBJ1-1 | - | TRBV6-5 | - | CASTAGINTEAFF | TGTGCCAGCACCGCAGGAATAAACACTGAAGCTTTCTTT
TRBJ2-4 | - | TRBV18 | - | CASSADIAKNIQYF | TGTGCCAGCTCAGCGGACATCGCCAAAAACATTCAGTACTTC
TRBJ2-1 | TRBD2 | TRBV30 | - | CAWSPGLADSNEQFF | TGTGCCTGGAGTCCCGGACTAGCGGACTCCAATGAGCAGTTCTTC
TRBJ1-3 | - | TRBV9 | - | CASSVGARNTIYF | TGTGCCAGCAGCGTTGGGGCCCGGAACACCATATATTTT
TRBJ2-7 | TRBD2 | TRBV5-1 | - | CASSAHSGRAGYEQYF | TGCGCCAGCAGCGCGCATAGCGGGAGGGCCGGGTACGAGCAGTACTTC
TRBJ1-1 | TRBD1 | TRBV9 | - | CASSSGGTKAFF | TGTGCCAGCAGCTCAGGGGGGACGAAAGCTTTCTTT
TRBJ2-5 | TRBD2 | TRBV5-4 | once | CASSFLAEETQYF | TGTGCCAGCAGCTTCCTAGCGGAAGAGACCCAGTACTTC
TRBJ2-2 | - | TRBV28 | - | CASSLFGGVGELFF | TGTGCCAGCTCATTATTCGGGGGAGTCGGGGAGCTGTTTTTT
TRBJ2-2 | TRBD1 | TRBV19 | - | CASSILQGAITGELFF | TGTGCCAGTAGTATCTTACAGGGGGCGATCACCGGGGAGCTGTTTTTT
TRBJ1-1 | - | TRBV6-5 | - | CASSYFPQGNTEAFF | TGTGCCAGCAGTTATTTCCCACAGGGGAACACTGAAGCTTTCTTT
TRBJ1-3 | - | TRBV15 | - | CATSSRRGNENTIYF | TGTGCCACCAGCAGTAGACGGGGAAATGAAAACACCATATATTTT
TRBJ1-1 | TRBD1 | TRBV7-9 | - | CASSLAVRTGKDTEAFF | TGTGCCAGCAGCTTAGCGGTACGGACAGGGAAGGACACTGAAGCTTTCTTT
TRBJ1-4 | - | TRBV7-2 | - | CASSSRQTNEKLFF | TGTGCCAGCAGCTCCCGACAGACTAATGAAAAACTGTTTTTT
TRBJ2-3 | TRBD2 | TRBV5-1 | - | CASSYTSTGGDTQYF | TGCGCCAGCAGCTATACGAGCACGGGAGGAGATACGCAGTATTTT
TRBJ2-5 | TRBD2 | TRBV29-1 | once | CSVVAGGLPWETQYF | TGCAGCGTTGTAGCGGGGGGGCTCCCCTGGGAGACCCAGTACTTC
TRBJ1-5 | - | TRBV30 | - | CAWSVDSLDQPQHF | TGTGCCTGGAGTGTTGACAGTCTAGATCAGCCCCAGCATTTT
TRBJ2-1 | TRBD2 | TRBV9 | - | CASSLTSGSSYNEQFF | TGTGCCAGCAGCCTCACTAGCGGGAGTTCCTACAATGAGCAGTTCTTC
TRBJ2-7 | TRBD2 | TRBV2 | - | CASSSGTSGRGSLTAYEQYF | TGTGCCAGCAGTTCCGGGACTAGCGGGAGAGGGAGTCTAACGGCTTACGAGCAGTACTTC
TRBJ1-3 | TRBD1 | TRBV7-8 | once | CASSSGDSSGNTIYF | TGTGCCAGCAGCTCGGGGGACAGCTCTGGAAACACCATATATTTT
TRBJ2-3 | - | TRBV28 | - | CASSLYQGSSTDTQYF | TGTGCCAGCAGTTTATATCAGGGAAGCAGCACAGATACGCAGTATTTT
TRBJ1-5 | TRBD1 | TRBV2 | once | CASSVGTGGQPQHF | TGTGCCAGCAGTGTTGGGACAGGGGGGCAGCCCCAGCATTTT
TRBJ1-4 | TRBD1 | TRBV6-5 | - | CASSWTGLNEKLFF | TGTGCCAGCAGTTGGACAGGGCTAAATGAAAAACTGTTTTTT
TRBJ1-5 | - | TRBV21-1 | - | CASSNGTPNQPQHF | TGTGCCAGCAGCAACGGGACACCAAATCAGCCCCAGCATTTT
TRBJ1-4 | - | TRBV5-6 | - | CASSLYLTRATNEKLFF | TGTGCCAGCAGCCTTTACCTCACGAGGGCAACTAATGAAAAACTGTTTTTT
TRBJ2-1 | - | TRBV15 | - | CATSRPRNEQFF | TGTGCCACCAGCAGACCTAGAAATGAGCAGTTCTTC
TRBJ2-1 | TRBD2 | TRBV28 | - | CASRGPASGSYNEQFF | TGTGCCAGCAGGGGGCCCGCTAGCGGGAGTTACAATGAGCAGTTCTTC
TRBJ1-2 | - | TRBV5-6 | - | CASSLESYYGYTF | TGTGCCAGCAGCTTGGAAAGCTACTATGGCTACACCTTC
TRBJ2-2 | TRBD2 | TRBV3-1/TRBV3-2 | - | CASSLGSGRLAGELFF | TGTGCCAGCAGCCTAGGTAGCGGGAGGTTAGCCGGGGAGCTGTTTTTT
TRBJ2-1 | - | TRBV24-1 | - | CATRDTGGQFF | TGTGCCACCAGGGATACGGGTGGGCAGTTCTTC
TRBJ2-7 | TRBD1 | TRBV28 | - | CASSSPTGVYEQYF | TGTGCCAGCAGTTCTCCGACAGGGGTTTACGAGCAGTACTTC
TRBJ2-7 | TRBD1 | TRBV28 | - | CASTLHGTGEDYEQYF | TGTGCCAGCACCCTTCACGGGACAGGGGAAGACTACGAGCAGTACTTC
TRBJ2-2 | TRBD2 | TRBV14 | - | CASSLGLSEGGELFF | TGTGCCAGCAGCCTGGGACTATCTGAGGGCGGGGAGCTGTTTTTT
TRBJ1-1 | - | TRBV5-8 | - | CASSSIRDSNTEAFF | TGTGCCAGCAGCTCCATCAGGGACTCGAACACTGAAGCTTTCTTT
TRBJ2-2 | - | TRBV28 | - | CASTQTNTGELFF | TGTGCCAGCACCCAGACGAACACCGGGGAGCTGTTTTTT
TRBJ2-3 | - | TRBV5-1 | - | CASSGGGSSVTDTQYF | TGCGCCAGCAGCGGAGGGGGCTCGTCAGTGACAGATACGCAGTATTTT
TRBJ2-1 | - | TRBV6-5 | - | CASSPTVFNEQFF | TGTGCCAGCAGTCCTACAGTATTCAATGAGCAGTTCTTC
TRBJ1-2 | TRBD1 | TRBV5-1 | - | CASSLAEIRQGSPSNYGYTF | TGCGCCAGCAGCTTGGCCGAGATCAGACAGGGGTCACCCTCTAACTATGGCTACACCTTC
TRBJ2-2 | - | TRBV28 | - | CASSFINLNTGELFF | TGTGCCAGCAGTTTCATCAATCTAAACACCGGGGAGCTGTTTTTT
TRBJ1-5 | - | TRBV6-5 | once | CASSLTGMPQHF | TGTGCCAGCAGTCTAACAGGGATGCCCCAGCATTTT
TRBJ2-4 | - | TRBV19 | few | CASSIEGAGPNIQYF | TGTGCCAGTAGTATAGAAGGGGCGGGACCCAACATTCAGTACTTC
TRBJ2-2 | - | TRBV27 | - | CATGNRELFF | TGTGCCACCGGGAACCGGGAGCTGTTTTTT
TRBJ1-1 | TRBD1 | TRBV28 | once | CASRYDRVGTEAFF | TGTGCCAGCAGATACGACAGGGTTGGAACTGAAGCTTTCTTT
TRBJ1-3 | - | TRBV12-5 | - | CASAYSQGNTIYF | TGTGCTAGTGCCTACAGTCAAGGAAACACCATATATTTT
TRBJ2-7 | TRBD2 | TRBV5-4 | - | CASSPLKGLAEEGYEQYF | TGTGCCAGCAGCCCCTTAAAGGGACTAGCGGAGGAGGGTTACGAGCAGTACTTC
TRBJ2-1 | - | TRBV5-4 | - | CASSLPAGSPGHNEQFF | TGTGCCAGCAGCTTACCCGCGGGGTCCCCGGGACACAATGAGCAGTTCTTC